These 24 T cell receptor beta chains originate from one sample sequenced in a study of blood T cells in healthy people across ages (dated by TCRdb to between 2014 and 2016). The method was 5' RACE. The instrument given in TCRdb is Illumina HiSeq 2500. A second PCR of roughly 6 to 12 cycles was run with a J-beta primer mix and a sample-barcoded 5' primer. Using fastp at Q25 and MiXCR, TCRdb reprocessed the public reads and kept productive beta chains. One record per CDR3 amino acid sequence lists the most common genes and DNA. This sample lists some 1.4 million distinct CDR3 sequences; 35% to 45% were detected once. Jointly, the top ten make up roughly 7.9% of the sample. The sample consisted of blood. These receptors were collected from a woman younger than 30 in good health.

The chain employs TRBV5-4 and TRBJ2-1, with TRBD1 matching over 8 bases. Germline V gene lookup returns CDR1 SGHNT and CDR2 YYREEE (reference sequence). The length of the CDR3 is 13 residues. V dropped 4 bases and J dropped 9; count of bases not matched to a gene: 6. In DNA, the CDR3 is TGTGCCAGCAGCACGACAGGGGTTGCTGAGCAGTTCTTC. As protein: CASSTTGVAEQFF.

The chain is built from TRBV3-1 and TRBJ1-2, with D unresolved. CDR1 and CDR2 (germline): LGHDT, YNNKEL (reference sequence). Between the trimmed V and J ends, which lost 1 base and 0 bases, there was a span of 9 bases. This CDR3 comprises 15 residues. The CDR3: CASSQVWAANYGYTF. The CDR3 DNA reads as TGTGCCAGCAGCCAAGTGTGGGCAGCTAACTATGGCTACACCTTC.

This clonotype came up many times. This may come from a read error, since a much larger clone is one base off. The gene calls are TRBV20-1 and TRBJ2-1; D ambiguous. The J call may be in error: the DNA end matches TRBJ2-7 better. This CDR3 comprises 16 residues. Germline CDR1 is DFQATT and CDR2 is SNEGSKA (reference sequence). The CDR3 loop reads CSARDVAKDTYNEQYF. CDR3 sequence (DNA): TGCAGTGCTAGAGATGTGGCCAAGGATACCTACAATGAGCAGTACTTC.

The chain carries TRBV18 and TRBJ2-3, with D perhaps given as TRBD1 or TRBD2 (6 bases each). V lost 8 bases and J 1 base, leaving 16 bases between the germline ends. The CDR3 totals 15 residues. The germline V gene has CDR1 KGHSH and CDR2 LQKENI. DNA for the CDR3: TGTGCCAGCACCTACAGGGCTAGCGGCACAGATACGCAGTATTTT. This codes for CASTYRASGTDTQYF.

V is TRBV15 and J is TRBJ2-1; D uncertain. CDR3 length equals 15 residues. Germline CDR1 and CDR2: LNHNV and YYDKDF (reference sequence). Trimming pared 8 bases from V and 1 base from J, leaving 15 bases between. The CDR3 DNA reads TGTGCCACCGGGGTTGACCGTACATCCTACAATGAGCAGTTCTTC. Protein product: CATGVDRTSYNEQFF.

CDR3 sequence: CASSRLEEQFF. In nucleotides, the CDR3 is TGTGCCAGCAGCCGACTAGAAGAGCAGTTCTTC. The chain combines TRBV12-3 or TRBV12-4 with TRBJ2-1, with D maybe TRBD2 (6 bases). V lost 6 bases to trimming and J lost 10 bases, with 10 bases between them. The CDR3 runs 11 residues.

This clonotype was counted only a few times. The rearrangement joins TRBV4-2 to TRBJ2-5; 7 nucleotides agree with TRBD2. V lost 0 bases, J lost 5 bases, and 6 bases stayed unmatched. This CDR3 contains 15 residues. Germline V gives CDR1 LGHNA, CDR2 YNFKEQ. CDR3 DNA: TGTGCCAGCAGCCAAGATTCCAGCGGGGTGGAGACCCAGTACTTC. Encoded protein: CASSQDSSGVETQYF.

V is TRBV10-2 and J is TRBJ2-7; D is ambiguous. This CDR3 contains 11 residues. Germline loops: CDR1 WSHSY, CDR2 SAAADI. V lost 6 bases to trimming and J lost 5 bases, with 8 bases between them. The CDR3 reads CASRVVDEQYF. The CDR3 DNA is TGCGCCAGCAGAGTGGTCGACGAGCAGTACTTC.

The chain uses TRBV13 and TRBJ2-1; D gene ambiguous. CDR1 and CDR2 from the germline V gene are PRHDT and FYEKMQ (reference sequence). V gave up 3 bases and J gave up 9 bases, with 15 bases separating them. The CDR3 runs 14 residues. DNA for the CDR3: TGTGCCAGCAGCTTCGGCAGATTAAAGGGTGAGCAGTTCTTC. It encodes CASSFGRLKGEQFF.

Only a few counts were recorded for this clonotype. This CDR3 reads CASSSQGFGVTEAFF. The CDR3 DNA sequence: TGTGCCAGCAGCAGTCAGGGGTTTGGTGTTACTGAAGCTTTCTTT. V is TRBV7-3 and J is TRBJ1-1; a possible D gene is TRBD1 (6 bases). There are 15 residues in the CDR3. The germline gives CDR1 SGHTA, CDR2 FQGTGA. Trimming took 5 bases from V and 5 from J, leaving 18 bases between them.

The chain employs TRBV11-1 and TRBJ2-3; D may be TRBD1 (5 bases). Deletions cut 4 bases from V and 4 bases from J, with 15 bases between. Germline loops: CDR1 SGHAT, CDR2 FQDESV (reference sequence). CDR3 length: 15 amino acids. Written as DNA, the CDR3 is TGTGCCAGCAGCTCCTTACAGTTAGGGGCAGATACGCAGTATTTT. Protein: CASSSLQLGADTQYF.

CDR3 sequence reads: CASSHAQGLRWETQYF. Written as DNA, the CDR3 is TGCGCCAGCAGCCACGCACAGGGGTTGAGGTGGGAGACCCAGTACTTC. V usage is TRBV5-1 and J usage is TRBJ2-7, with 7 positions matching TRBD1. Judging by the DNA end, TRBJ2-5 fits better; the J call may be wrong. CDR1 and CDR2 (germline): SGHRS, YFSETQ. CDR3 length equals 16 residues.

This chain links TRBV5-4 with TRBJ2-1; possible D gene TRBD2, 6 bases. Between the trimmed V and J ends, which lost 3 bases and 9 bases, there was a span of 19 bases. CDR3 size: 15 residues. Germline V gives CDR1 SGHNT, CDR2 YYREEE (reference sequence). CDR3 DNA sequence: TGTGCCAGCAGCTCCTCAGAGTCGACTAGGGGTGAGCAGTTCTTC. Translated: CASSSSESTRGEQFF.

V is TRBV25-1 and J is TRBJ2-3; unclear D gene. CDR1 is MGHDK and CDR2 is SYGVNS in the germline V gene. The CDR3 sequence is 11 residues long. The V end lost 8 bases, the J end lost 5 bases, and 8 bases lay between the germline ends. The CDR3 protein is CASAGEDTQYF. The CDR3 DNA is TGTGCCAGCGCCGGCGAAGATACGCAGTATTTT.

To note about this clonotype: This likely comes from a read error, as the CDR3 has no conserved phenylalanine or tryptophan at its end. CDR3 DNA: TGCGCCAGCAGCGCGTGGAGCCTCGAGACCCAGTACATC. It yields the protein CASSAWSLETQYI. The rearrangement joins TRBV5-1 to TRBJ2-5, with unresolved D. This CDR3 is 13 amino acids long. V was pared by 4 bases and J by 5 bases, with 12 bases between. Germline lookup yields CDR1 SGHRS and CDR2 YFSETQ.

Many counts were recorded for this clonotype. The chain links TRBV13 to TRBJ2-5; D is ambiguous. This CDR3 is built from 14 residues. V shed 3 bases and J shed 0 bases, with 8 bases lying between them. Germline loops: CDR1 PRHDT, CDR2 FYEKMQ (reference sequence). CDR3 sequence reads: CASSFRTDQETQYF. In nucleotides, the CDR3 is TGTGCCAGCAGCTTCCGTACCGACCAAGAGACCCAGTACTTC.

This clonotype was seen a single time. Relative to the germline gene, one junction end is altered; a read error may explain this. The rearrangement uses TRBV7-9 and TRBJ2-4; 11 nucleotides match TRBD1. TRBJ2-5 explains the end of the DNA better; the J call may be wrong. The V gene's germline CDR1 is SEHNR and CDR2 FQNEAQ (reference sequence). CDR3 length: 14 amino acids. CDR3: CASSGQGAQGTQYF. CDR3 DNA sequence: TGTGCCAGCAGCGGACAGGGGGCGCAAGGGACCCAGTACTTC.

This chain joins TRBV5-6 and TRBJ1-1; D remains unclear. V dropped 2 bases and J dropped 3 bases, with 11 bases sitting between them. The CDR3 runs 14 residues. Germline CDR1 reads SGHDT; CDR2 reads YYEEEE. The CDR3 DNA reads TGTGCCAGCAGCTTAGTTCCGACGGACACTGAAGCTTTCTTT. This codes for CASSLVPTDTEAFF. The whole variable domain, remainder taken from reference TRBV5-6 and TRBJ1-1, is DAGVTQSPTHLIKTRGQQVTLRCSPKSGHDTVSWYQQALGQGPQFIFQYYEEEERQRGNFPDRFSGHQFPNYSSELNVNALLLGDSALYLCASSLVPTDTEAFFGQGTRLTVV.

The genes are TRBV2 and TRBJ2-3, with D hard to call. V gave up 6 bases and J gave up 0 bases, with 13 bases separating them. Germline loops: CDR1 SNHLY, CDR2 FYNNEI. The CDR3 consists of 15 residues. The CDR3 bases are TGTGCCAGCAGACCAACGGGTTATAGCACAGATACGCAGTATTTT. Translation gives CASRPTGYSTDTQYF. The whole variable domain, remainder taken from reference TRBV2 and TRBJ2-3, is EPEVTQTPSHQVTQMGQEVILRCVPISNHLYFYWYRQILGQKVEFLVSFYNNEISEKSEIFDDQFSVERPDGSNFTLKIRSTKLEDSAMYFCASRPTGYSTDTQYFGPGTRLTVL.

CDR3 loop: CASSPVGWSNTEAFF. Written as DNA, the CDR3 is TGCGCCAGCAGCCCGGTAGGTTGGTCGAACACTGAAGCTTTCTTT. The gene calls are TRBV5-1 and TRBJ1-1, with no clear D. The germline V gene has CDR1 SGHRS and CDR2 YFSETQ. The V and J ends lost 4 bases and 1 base respectively, with 14 bases between them. The CDR3 runs to 15 residues.

DNA of the CDR3: TGCGCCAGCAGCACAAGACAGGGCCCCAATCAGCCCCAGCATTTT. It specifies CASSTRQGPNQPQHF. The V gene is TRBV4-1, the J gene TRBJ1-5, with 7 bases lining up with TRBD1. V gave up 5 bases and J gave up 3 bases; unmatched junction bases: 7. The CDR3 is 15 amino acids. Per germline, CDR1 MGHRA and CDR2 YSYEKL.

In its sample, this clonotype was seen a few times. V gene TRBV4-1 combines with J gene TRBJ2-7, with D possibly being TRBD1 or TRBD2 (5 bases each). The germline V gene has CDR1 MGHRA and CDR2 YSYEKL. This CDR3 region has 15 residues. The V end was cut by 3 bases, the J end by 3 bases, with 15 bases between. This CDR3 reads CASSHRDGGLYEQYF. For the CDR3, the DNA is TGCGCCAGCAGCCACCGGGACGGAGGACTCTACGAGCAGTACTTC.

The rearrangement links TRBV24-1 to TRBJ2-3; TRBD2 agrees at 12 bases. Looked up from germline, CDR1 is KGHDR and CDR2 is SFDVKD. CDR3 length: 17 amino acids. With V trimmed by 4 bases and J by 2 bases, 6 bases remained unmatched. CDR3 amino acids: CATSDSGLAGITDTQYF. The CDR3 DNA reads as TGTGCCACCAGTGACTCCGGACTAGCGGGGATCACAGATACGCAGTATTTT.

This clonotype has just a few counts. This chain uses TRBV12-5 with TRBJ1-4; 8 bases match TRBD1. V trimming: 3 bases; J trimming: 5 bases; junction bases outside the gene matches: 8. CDR3 length equals 16 residues. The germline CDR1 and CDR2 sequences are LGHNT and FRNRAP. DNA of the CDR3: TGTGCTAGTGGTTTCCTGACAGGGGCGGGAAATGAAAAACTGTTTTTT. Translating gives CASGFLTGAGNEKLFF.